The 3 T cell receptor beta chains in this list originate from one sample, sequenced in a study of technical replicates of blood from several donors. TCRdb keeps only in-frame clones here, not all; method: immunoSEQ multiplex PCR. Among around 72,000 clones listed, just over 90% were seen once. The source material was PBMCs. Source of these receptors: a human donor in good health. Some clones in this sample may be carry-over from other donors' samples.

CDR3 loop: CASSLLAGGYNEQFF. DNA for the CDR3: TGTGCCAGCAGCTTACTCGCAGGGGGCTACAATGAGCAGTTCTTC. The chain couples TRBV7-3 to TRBJ2-1, with 7 bases fitting TRBD1. The germline V gene encodes CDR1 SGHTA and CDR2 FQGTGA. The CDR3 has 15 amino acids. Unmatched junction bases numbered 4, after V lost 2 bases and J lost 3 bases.

CDR3 in amino acids: CASSFRASPNEKLFF. In DNA, the CDR3 is TGTGCCAGCAGCTTCAGGGCTTCTCCCAATGAAAAACTGTTTTTT. The chain is built from TRBV9 and TRBJ1-4; perhaps TRBD1 as D (5 bases). CDR3 size: 15 residues. CDR1 is SGDLS, CDR2 YYNGEE, per germline. The germline V and J ends were trimmed by 4 bases and 5 bases, with 15 bases remaining between them. Filled out from reference TRBV9 and TRBJ1-4, the complete variable domain reads DSGVTQTPKHLITATGQRVTLRCSPRSGDLSVYWYQQSLDQGLQFLIQYYNGEERAKGNILERFSAQQFPDLHSELNLSSLELGDSALYFCASSFRASPNEKLFFGSGTQLSVL.

The CDR3 sequence is CASSQRQGAYEQYF. The DNA of the CDR3 is TGCGCCAGCAGCCAGAGACAGGGGGCATACGAGCAGTACTTC. This chain links TRBV4-1 with TRBJ2-7; 10 nucleotides agree with TRBD1. The length of the CDR3 is 14 residues. J lost 4 bases, V lost 3 bases, and 3 bases had no gene match. Germline V CDR1 and CDR2: MGHRA, YSYEKL.